Given below is one T cell receptor beta chain in context. Its antigen has not been determined. Per-base quality was not reported, and no clone a single base away is much larger than it. This specimen comes from a study of cytomegalovirus exposure and HLA in healthy donors (dated by TCRdb to 2017 to 2019). For the wider study: According to an earlier analysis of 550 to 750 of the donors, about 179 million T cells yielded roughly 110 million unique TCR beta sequences and around 300 Gb of sequence data. The study aimed to test whether signatures of past pathogen exposure could be identified by cataloging public T cell receptors. To decide whether each TCR beta V gene segment behaved as functional or pseudogenic, an earlier analysis of some 540 of the donors relied on high-throughput TCR beta sequencing. Class I and class II HLA loci were covered by the typing at four-digit resolution. Typing coverage varied by locus: roughly 629-640 donors for A, B, C, DRB1 and DQB1; more than 500 for DQA1; some 610 for DPA1; more than 450 for DPB1. An early release that covered roughly 600 HLA-typed donors contained around 330 gigabases of sequencing data and roughly 84 million unique TCR sequences. Donor age, sex, ethnicity and CMV serostatus were compiled together with the repertoire data. Along with the approximately 620-subject first cohort, a separate validation cohort of over a hundred different subjects was used. Rather than using new phenotypic data, the later analysis identified candidate immune exposures from TCR beta sequences and from how often those sequences occurred across donors. Among 300 to 500 genotyped donors of the cohort, an average of approximately 200,000 unique TCR beta nucleotide sequences was sequenced per donor, of which 15% to 20% were non-productive. Of the 350 to 400 genotyped donors, about 84% fell in the genetic ancestry cluster associated with self-reported Caucasian donors. All discovery cohort repertoires had been generated using a single sequencing platform. The study combined high-throughput TCR immunosequencing, statistical association of individual TCRs with disease status, and machine learning to predict cytomegalovirus infection status. Four to six DR-DQ haplotypes were handled as single units for association and clustering, since linkage in the cohort was strong. A later genetic analysis used genome-wide SNP genotypes for about 60% of the roughly 670 donors, treating that subset as a discovery cohort. In a later analysis, previously published TCR beta repertoires from more than 500 donors were re-analyzed and high-resolution HLA genotyping was added so that TCR occurrence patterns could be studied. The study profiled the T cell repertoires of approximately 700 subjects by immunosequencing and related them to cytomegalovirus serostatus.

The cohort consisted of approximately 690 healthy bone marrow donors. All cohort members were sampled while nominally healthy, although unrecorded immune exposures were likely present. The donor was CMV seronegative and belonged to the group of 380 or so seronegative cohort members. A peripheral blood sample was provided by each donor, and peripheral blood mononuclear cells were used for TCR beta sequencing. Genomic DNA was extracted from the blood cell samples with the Qiagen DNeasy Blood Extraction Kit. The library was obtained by the immunoSEQ multiplex PCR assay. A mixture of 60 forward primers for TCR Vbeta segments and 13 reverse primers for TCR Jbeta segments was used in the multiplex PCR. The CDR3 region of rearranged TCR beta genes was amplified from genomic DNA with a multiplex PCR assay. The amplified TCR beta libraries were sequenced on the Illumina HiSeq System as 87-base-pair reads. On the study's bioinformatics: A later analysis tallied 70 million to 100 million unique TCR beta chains across the 550 to 850 repertoires, and around 12 million of those chains were shared by two or more donors. Raw reads were error-corrected and collapsed into unique sequences with a nearest-neighbor algorithm that merged closely related sequences to remove PCR and sequencing errors. To assign V, D and J gene segments, CDR3 sequences were aligned to IMGT reference sequences. Each retained sequence needed at least a six-nucleotide match to both a V gene segment and a J gene segment. Rearrangements were classified as productive when the CDR3 lacked stop codons and remained in frame with V and J, and all other rearrangements were classified as non-productive. Following IMGT convention, CDR3 was defined as the stretch from the second conserved V-encoded cysteine to the conserved J-encoded phenylalanine. The earlier analysis of some 550 of the donors excluded any sequence lacking an unambiguous match to a single V gene segment. An earlier analysis of approximately 590 of the donors called V segments functional above 56.7% productive rearrangements and segregating when the between-donor standard deviation exceeded 5%. To diagnose cytomegalovirus status from the catalog of TCR beta chain sequences, a statistical classification framework was built. In a later analysis, TCR nucleotide sequences were compared against IMGT/GENE-DB human TR gene sequences so that V and J genes could be assigned. A later analysis assigned CDR3 sequences and most-parsimonious VDJ recombination scenarios with the TCRdist pipeline. In a later analysis, each TCR beta chain was defined by its CDR3 amino acid sequence together with its V-gene family, and reads without a unique V-gene family were excluded. As a way to deal with suspected cross-contamination and a sequencing artifact, a later analysis dropped more than 500 nucleotide sequences that were highly shared and had low generation probability. In a later analysis, a clonal expansion index for each public chain was calculated from normalized within-repertoire ranks of inferred template counts. In a later analysis, generation probabilities were computed using a VDJ recombination model fitted to out-of-frame rearrangements, and the results were checked against IGoR. In a later analysis, TCR-TCR, TCR-HLA and TCR-CMV co-occurrence was scored with hypergeometric tests, and a repertoire-size bias correction was applied to TCR pairs. A later analysis estimated false discovery rates by permuting HLA or CMV assignments 20 times. In a later analysis, co-occurring TCRs were grouped using DBSCAN, and TCRdist sequence similarity was added for clustering within HLA-allele-positive subsets. Repertoires with fewer than 30,000 or more than 120,000 public chains, plus five repertoires with anomalous nucleotide sharing, were excluded from co-occurrence clustering. In TCRdb, the immuneACCESS table is reduced to in-frame sequences with V and J assigned. These tables do not hold every clone; where another copy was compared, an unresolved V gene accounts for under half, and the others remain unexplained. V and J calls and clone size follow that table, whereas D and trimming were derived from the DNA. This sample has approximately 130,000 clones in its table, and more than 60% of those were observed once. The biggest ten clones account for around 3.7% of the sample.

What the authors observed across the whole study: Presence/absence analyses assumed roughly uniform sequencing depth across donors, an assumption that may not hold. Linkage disequilibrium might explain the correlated functional status among segregating V segments, but an unknown experimental factor could not be excluded. Because counts were too low, about 15 rarely observed V segments, including chromosome 9 orphons, were left out of the earlier analysis of 500 to 750 of the donors. Because some donors lacked HLA typing at each locus, the association tests relied only on the typed subset. A later analysis reported that several top co-occurrence clusters appeared linked to parvovirus B19, influenza, CMV and Epstein-Barr virus. In an earlier analysis of approximately 590 of the donors, most TCR beta V segments appeared in productive rearrangements about 87% or about 30% of the time, broadly matching IMGT annotations. V-gene and J-gene trimming of TCR beta chains was associated with a missense DCLRE1C variant in a later genetic analysis, and the association was replicated in an independent cohort. A later analysis found that HLA-associated TCR beta chains were more clonally expanded and had lower generation probabilities than equally common non-associated chains. Three of the identified cytomegalovirus-associated TCR beta chains were confirmed in vitro to be specific for cytomegalovirus antigens. It was suggested by the authors that the approach could potentially be generalized to other disease states and immunological phenotypes. According to a later genetic analysis, donors in an Asian-associated ancestry cluster had fewer N-insertions in productive TCRs than the approximately 630-donor mean. In a later analysis, TCR association rates were found to vary across HLA loci, with the most associated TCRs seen for DRB1 alleles and the fewest for HLA-C alleles. In this cohort, only TCR beta chains were sequenced, and detectable features were limited by the absence of alpha or paired-chain data. A group of highly shared sequence variants was considered likely to be a technical artifact of the sequencing pipeline. Specific HLA alleles were associated with 15,000 to 20,000 TCR beta sequences at a false discovery rate of 0.05 in a later analysis. A further reported finding was that TCR beta sequences accurately predicted the HLA-A and HLA-B alleles for most subjects in the first cohort. In a later analysis, most CMV-associated TCR beta chains were found to appear HLA-restricted, with HLA associations seemingly driven largely by CMV exposure. Immune exposure information for the cohort was limited to CMV serostatus. In the study, around 160 TCR beta chains were listed as associated with cytomegalovirus. When HLA alleles, especially DR and DQ, strongly co-occurred, TCR associations were difficult to assign to individual alleles. Cytomegalovirus status was reported to be diagnosed by the classifier with high specificity and sensitivity in both the original and validation cohorts. Most TCR sequences were seen in very few donors, while some public TCRs were found in many individuals.

The sequenced sample consisted of PBMCs. This clonotype was sampled from a man aged 25 to 40 in good health and CMV-seronegative.

In nucleotide form, the sequence is TGTGCCAGCAGACCAGGACGGACAGATCAGCCCCAGCATTTT. Its coded protein is CASRPGRTDQPQHF. The chain couples TRBV6-5 to TRBJ1-5, with TRBD1 as a weak D call on 6 bases. From its cysteine to its phenylalanine, the CDR3 spans 14 amino acids. The only DNA kept is the CDR3, 42 bases in frame from the first base. The CDR1 and CDR2 encoded by the germline V gene are MNHEY and SVGAGI. V is cut by 6 bases and J by 5 bases, and the space between the germline ends is 14 bases.